This TCR beta chain was sequenced during a study of T cell repertoires in aging, cancer and after chemotherapy. At the level of the study: Donors were grouped into six age bands spanning 30 or younger through 70 or older.

Amplification of TCR beta used genomic DNA extracted from peripheral blood. A mixed TRB-A/B primer pool amplified rearranged TRB by multiplex touch-down PCR. TCRdb analysed the multiplex PCR reads with MiXCR anew, one entry per CDR3 protein. Found here are about 2,200 distinct CDR3 sequences, 36% of them singletons; the top ten hold approximately 24%. V lost 5 bases and J lost 4, with 20 bases in between. Germline V gene sequence: CDR1 MNHNY, CDR2 SVGAGI (reference sequence). This CDR3 has 17 residues. The TCR comes from a human donor with a solid tumor. V and J are TRBV6-6 and TRBJ2-2, with D possibly being TRBD1 (6 bases). Sequencing used blood. DNA for the CDR3: TGTGCCAGCAGTGAGGGGTGGGGGCAAACGGGCACCGGGGAGCTGTTTTTT. This gives the protein CASSEGWGQTGTGELFF.